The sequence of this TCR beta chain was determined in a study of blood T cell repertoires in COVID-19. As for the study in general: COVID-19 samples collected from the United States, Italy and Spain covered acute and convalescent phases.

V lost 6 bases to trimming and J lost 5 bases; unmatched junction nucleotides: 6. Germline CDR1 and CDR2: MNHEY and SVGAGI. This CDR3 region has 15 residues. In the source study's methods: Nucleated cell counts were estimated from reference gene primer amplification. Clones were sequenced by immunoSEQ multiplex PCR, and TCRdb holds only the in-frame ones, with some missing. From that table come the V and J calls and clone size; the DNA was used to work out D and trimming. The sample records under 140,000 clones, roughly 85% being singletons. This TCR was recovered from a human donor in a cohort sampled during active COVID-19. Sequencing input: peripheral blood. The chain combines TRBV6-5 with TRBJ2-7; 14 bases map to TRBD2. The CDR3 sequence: CASRPTSGRADEQYF. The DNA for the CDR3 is TGTGCCAGCAGGCCGACTAGCGGGAGGGCCGACGAGCAGTACTTC.